The 26 T cell receptor beta chains given below trace back to one sample, sequenced in a study of CD8+ T cells in alopecia areata. It was cDNA, reverse transcribed from extracted RNA, that served as the sequencing template. Sequencing was performed with immunoSEQ multiplex PCR; in TCRdb, only in-frame clones are kept and a portion is missing. The data contain 55,000 to 75,000 clones, about 45% of them singletons. Sequenced here: CD8+ T cells sorted from blood, sampled at week 0. The receptors were gathered from a human donor with alopecia areata.

The chain links TRBV27 to TRBJ2-7, with 12 nucleotides matching TRBD2. The ends lost 4 bases at V and 7 bases at J; junction bases unmatched: 11. Germline V gene lookup returns CDR1 MNHEY and CDR2 SMNVEV (reference sequence). The length of the CDR3 is 16 residues. The CDR3 bases are TGTGCCAGCAGTTCGTCTAGACTAGCGGGAGTGGGGGAGCAGTACTTC. Amino acids: CASSSSRLAGVGEQYF.

This chain joins TRBV27 and TRBJ2-1; 8 bases are a match to TRBD2. Germline CDR1 is MNHEY and CDR2 is SMNVEV (reference sequence). The CDR3 runs 15 residues. The ends lost 6 bases at V and 2 bases at J; junction bases unmatched: 6. CDR3 amino acids: CASRISGAPYNEQFF. The DNA of the CDR3 is TGTGCCAGCAGAATTAGCGGGGCCCCCTACAATGAGCAGTTCTTC.

The genes are TRBV30 and TRBJ1-2, with D unresolved. The CDR3 runs to 11 residues. V lost 6 bases and J lost 5, with 10 bases in between. The germline V gene has CDR1 GTSNPN and CDR2 SVGIG (reference sequence). The CDR3 here is CACLKIYGYTF. DNA of the CDR3: TGTGCCTGCCTGAAAATTTATGGCTACACCTTC.

The chain uses TRBV7-9 and TRBJ1-1, with 8 bases aligning to TRBD1. This CDR3 has 13 amino acids. V shed 8 bases and J 1 base; nucleotides not matched to a gene: 3. Looked up from germline, CDR1 is SEHNR and CDR2 is FQNEAQ (reference sequence). CDR3 DNA sequence: TGTGCCAGCCGTGACAGGGGGAACACTGAAGCTTTCTTT. Its protein is CASRDRGNTEAFF.

The V call is TRBV15, the J call TRBJ1-4; 7 bases agree with TRBD1. With 2 bases clipped from V and 4 bases from J, the junction kept 7 bases outside the gene matches. CDR1 LNHNV and CDR2 YYDKDF come from the germline V gene (reference sequence). This CDR3 comprises 16 residues. CDR3 in amino acids: CATSRLIRDSNEKLFF. DNA for the CDR3: TGTGCCACCAGCAGACTAATCCGGGACAGTAATGAAAAACTGTTTTTT. The complete variable domain, with remaining parts taken from reference TRBV15 and TRBJ1-4, reads DAMVIQNPRYQVTQFGKPVTLSCSQTLNHNVMYWYQQKSSQAPKLLFHYYDKDFNNEADTPDNFQSRRPNTSFCFLDIRSPGLGDTAMYLCATSRLIRDSNEKLFFGSGTQLSVL.

V and J are TRBV27 and TRBJ2-7; D is possibly TRBD2 (6 bases). The CDR3 extends over 15 amino acids. In germline, CDR1 is MNHEY, CDR2 SMNVEV (reference sequence). Trimming took off 6 bases at V and 0 bases at J, with 15 bases between the two ends. The CDR3 DNA is TGTGCCAGCAGGGGGGGAGGTCGAAGCTCCTACGAGCAGTACTTC. Translating it yields CASRGGGRSSYEQYF.

Note on this clone: Other DNA variants within this sample encode the same CDR3. This chain links TRBV4-1 with TRBJ2-5; D not resolved. Germline CDR1 MGHRA, CDR2 YSYEKL. V was cut by 2 bases and J by 4 bases, with 2 bases left in between. This CDR3 has 11 amino acids. CDR3 DNA: TGCGCCAGCAGCCAAACAGAGACCCAGTACTTC. Residues: CASSQTETQYF.

This clone was observed a handful of times. The rearrangement uses TRBV7-9 and TRBJ1-2; D call uncertain. Trimming stripped 1 base from V and 4 bases from J, with 4 bases between. CDR3 length: 12 residues. CDR1 is SEHNR, CDR2 FQNEAQ, per germline (reference sequence). As DNA, the CDR3 is TGTGCCAGCAGCTTAGGAATCTATGGCTACACCTTC. Its protein is CASSLGIYGYTF.

The chain links TRBV7-2 to TRBJ2-4; D gene unclear. CDR1 and CDR2 from the germline V gene are SGHTA and FQGNSA. The V gene lost 1 base and the J gene lost 10 bases, with 8 bases spanning the gap. The CDR3 consists of 12 residues. CDR3 sequence (DNA): TGTGCCAGCAGCTTAGGGGTTACAATTCAGTACTTC. The encoded protein is CASSLGVTIQYF.

This clone turned up a few times. The V and J genes are TRBV30 and TRBJ2-2, with no clear D. Trimming removed 5 bases at V and 4 bases at J, with 5 bases between. From germline, CDR1 is GTSNPN and CDR2 SVGIG (reference sequence). CDR3 size: 11 residues. The CDR3 sequence: CAWALTGELFF. The CDR3 DNA sequence: TGTGCCTGGGCCCTCACCGGGGAGCTGTTTTTT.

V usage is TRBV9 and J usage is TRBJ1-3; D not certain. This CDR3 contains 16 residues. V was shortened by 0 bases and J by 0 bases, with 10 bases between the two germline ends. Germline loops: CDR1 SGDLS, CDR2 YYNGEE. CDR3 nucleotides: TGTGCCAGCAGCGTAGAAATCGGGTCCTCTGGAAACACCATATATTTT. It specifies CASSVEIGSSGNTIYF.

The chain couples TRBV11-2 to TRBJ2-7; 7 positions agree with TRBD2. The trim removed 7 bases at V and 4 bases at J, leaving 7 bases unmatched. There are 13 residues in the CDR3. The germline gives CDR1 SGHAT, CDR2 FQNNGV. In nucleotides, the CDR3 is TGTGCCAGCAACCCCCCCGGGGGGTACGAGCAGTACTTC. Protein product: CASNPPGGYEQYF.

V is TRBV5-4 and J is TRBJ2-3; D is perhaps TRBD1 or TRBD2 (6 bases each). Between the trimmed V and J ends, which lost 4 bases and 6 bases, there was a span of 30 bases. There are 19 residues in the CDR3. Germline CDR1 SGHNT, CDR2 YYREEE (reference sequence). In nucleotides, the CDR3 is TGTGCCAGCAGCCCCGAGGCGGGACAAAGCGCCCTTCGTCCGGATACGCAGTATTTT. Translated: CASSPEAGQSALRPDTQYF.

This clone was detected only once. The chain carries TRBV30 and TRBJ2-2; D might be TRBD2 (6 bases). The germline V and J ends were trimmed by 3 bases and 2 bases, with 13 bases remaining between them. This CDR3 is built from 15 residues. The germline V gene has CDR1 GTSNPN and CDR2 SVGIG (reference sequence). Written as DNA, the CDR3 is TGTGCCTGGAGCACGGGGGTACATAACACCGGGGAGCTGTTTTTT. Translated, it gives CAWSTGVHNTGELFF.

The rearrangement uses TRBV30 and TRBJ1-1; possible D gene TRBD1, 5 bases. Germline V gene lookup returns CDR1 GTSNPN and CDR2 SVGIG (reference sequence). Trimming shortened V by 3 bases and J by 6 bases, and 11 bases separated the two germline ends. This CDR3 region has 12 residues. CDR3 in DNA: TGTGCCTGGAGGGGGGATAGGCCTGAAGCTTTCTTT. Amino acids: CAWRGDRPEAFF.

The gene calls are TRBV25-1 and TRBJ2-1; possible D gene TRBD2, 6 bases. The CDR3 is made up of 15 amino acids. Trimming removed 6 bases at V and 0 bases at J, with 12 bases between. CDR1 MGHDK and CDR2 SYGVNS come from the germline V gene. The CDR3 protein is CASSQGLSSYNEQFF. Here the CDR3 DNA reads TGTGCCAGCAGCCAGGGACTTAGCTCCTACAATGAGCAGTTCTTC.

This sequence joins TRBV7-9 and TRBJ2-2, with TRBD2 identical over 10 bases. V lost 2 bases to trimming and J lost 7 bases; unmatched junction nucleotides: 13. This CDR3 has 18 amino acids. Germline V gene sequence: CDR1 SEHNR, CDR2 FQNEAQ (reference sequence). CDR3 nucleotide sequence: TGTGCCAGCAGCTTATGGGCGTCTAGCGGGAGACCCGGCGGGGAGCTGTTTTTT. Protein sequence: CASSLWASSGRPGGELFF.

The table lists this clone with a count of one. The J gene is TRBJ1-2, the V gene TRBV6-5; D is ambiguous. There are 13 residues in the CDR3. V gave up 0 bases and J gave up 8 bases, with 10 bases separating them. The germline V gene encodes CDR1 MNHEY and CDR2 SVGAGI. This CDR3 is CASSYSPERGYTF. The CDR3 DNA is TGTGCCAGCAGTTACTCGCCAGAACGAGGCTACACCTTC.

The chain has TRBV25-1 and TRBJ1-5; possible D gene TRBD1, 5 bases. This CDR3 spans 14 amino acids. Germline loops: CDR1 MGHDK, CDR2 SYGVNS. V lost 2 bases, J lost 7 bases, and 12 bases lay in between. CDR3 coding DNA: TGTGCCAGCAGTGAAGGGGCAGGTAACCAGCCCCAGCATTTT. Translation: CASSEGAGNQPQHF.

The V and J genes are TRBV5-6 and TRBJ1-1, with D unresolved. V was clipped by 4 bases and J by 6 bases, with 13 bases between them. The CDR3 is made up of 13 amino acids. Germline V CDR1 and CDR2: SGHDT, YYEEEE. This chain's CDR3 is CASSRTWSPEAFF. The CDR3 region has the DNA TGTGCCAGCAGCAGAACTTGGAGCCCTGAAGCTTTCTTT.

The V and J genes are TRBV29-1 and TRBJ2-1; possibly TRBD2 for D (6 bases). V lost 1 base and J 4 bases, leaving 17 bases between the germline ends. Germline CDR1 and CDR2: SQVTM and ANQGSEA. This CDR3 is built from 16 residues. In DNA, the CDR3 is TGCAGCGTTGAAGGGTCGAGCGGGTACCAGTACAATGAGCAGTTCTTC. Its translation is CSVEGSSGYQYNEQFF.

The V call is TRBV5-1, the J call TRBJ2-3, with 8 bases aligning to TRBD2. Germline V gene sequence: CDR1 SGHRS, CDR2 YFSETQ. Trimming at V came to 1 base and at J to 1 base, leaving 2 bases not matched to a gene. The CDR3 sequence is 15 residues long. The CDR3 DNA is TGCGCCAGCAGCTTGAAACTAGCGGGCACAGATACGCAGTATTTT. It encodes CASSLKLAGTDTQYF.

This clone was recorded a few times. This CDR3 reads CAISDPGHRRTDTQYF. In nucleotides, the CDR3 is TGTGCCATCAGTGACCCGGGACACCGACGCACAGATACGCAGTATTTT. The rearrangement links TRBV10-3 to TRBJ2-3, with D maybe TRBD1 (6 bases). The CDR3 is 16 amino acids. Trimming took off 3 bases at V and 1 base at J, with 14 bases between the two ends. The germline gives CDR1 ENHRY, CDR2 SYGVKD.

The sample holds one count of this clone. The chain recombines TRBV6-1 with TRBJ2-1; a possible D gene is TRBD1 (5 bases). The V and J ends lost 4 bases and 6 bases respectively, with 19 bases between them. Germline CDR1 reads MNHNS; CDR2 reads SASEGT. The length of the CDR3 is 16 residues. CDR3 bases: TGTGCCAGCAGTGCCCTACAGGTCTATAAACTCAATGAGCAGTTCTTC. Its protein product is CASSALQVYKLNEQFF.

The chain couples TRBV29-1 to TRBJ2-7; D is possibly TRBD1 or TRBD2 (5 bases each). The CDR3 loop spans 11 amino acids. Germline V gene lookup returns CDR1 SQVTM and CDR2 ANQGSEA. V was clipped by 4 bases and J by 3 bases, with 7 bases between them. Here the CDR3 reads CSVGGGYEQYF. The CDR3 DNA reads as TGCAGCGTTGGTGGGGGCTACGAGCAGTACTTC.

V is TRBV4-3 and J is TRBJ2-7; D is perhaps TRBD2 (6 bases). Between the trimmed V and J ends, which lost 1 base and 5 bases, there was a span of 12 bases. There are 14 residues in the CDR3. Germline lookup yields CDR1 LGHNA and CDR2 YSLEER. CDR3: CASSQVGGGHEQYF. The CDR3 coding sequence is TGCGCCAGCAGCCAAGTGGGGGGTGGCCACGAGCAGTACTTC.